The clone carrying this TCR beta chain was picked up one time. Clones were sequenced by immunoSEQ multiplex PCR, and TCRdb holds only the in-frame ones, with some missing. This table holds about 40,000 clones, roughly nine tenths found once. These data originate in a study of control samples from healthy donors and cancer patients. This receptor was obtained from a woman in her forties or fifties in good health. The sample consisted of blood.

Here the CDR3 reads CATSRDPGGLDTQYF. DNA of the CDR3: TGTGCCACCAGCAGAGATCCGGGGGGCTTGGATACGCAGTATTTT. The V and J genes are TRBV15 and TRBJ2-3, with a possible D match to TRBD2 (7 bases). The CDR3 length is 15 residues. Trimming cost V 0 bases and J 6 bases, with 13 bases left between them. Germline-derived CDR1 and CDR2 are LNHNV and YYDKDF (reference sequence).